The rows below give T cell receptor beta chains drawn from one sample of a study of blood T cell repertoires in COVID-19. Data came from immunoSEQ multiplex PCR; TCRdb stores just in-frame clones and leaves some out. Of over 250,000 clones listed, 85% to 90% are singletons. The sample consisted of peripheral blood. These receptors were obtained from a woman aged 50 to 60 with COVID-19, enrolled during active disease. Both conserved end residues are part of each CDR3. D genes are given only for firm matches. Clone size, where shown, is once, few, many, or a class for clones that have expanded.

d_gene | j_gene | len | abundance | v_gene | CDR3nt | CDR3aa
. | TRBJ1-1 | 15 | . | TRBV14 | TGTGCCAGCAGCCCCCAAGCGGGGGTTAACACTGAAGCTTTCTTT | CASSPQAGVNTEAFF
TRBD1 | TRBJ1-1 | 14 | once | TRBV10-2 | TGCGCCAGCATTAGGGACAGGGAAGGCACTGAAGCTTTCTTT | CASIRDREGTEAFF
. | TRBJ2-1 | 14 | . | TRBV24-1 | TGTGCCACCAGTGATTTGTCACAGCCCTATGAGCAGTTCTTC | CATSDLSQPYEQFF
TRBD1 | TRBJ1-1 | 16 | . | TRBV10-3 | TGTGCCATCAGTGAGTCAGTGACAGGGGGGGGCACTGAAGCTTTCTTT | CAISESVTGGGTEAFF
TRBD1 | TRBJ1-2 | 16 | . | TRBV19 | TGTGCCAGTGGAAATCCGGGACAGGCGTTTGGCTATGGCTACACCTTC | CASGNPGQAFGYGYTF
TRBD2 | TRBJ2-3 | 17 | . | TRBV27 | TGTGCCAGCAGTTCCATCCTTACTAGCGGGGGCACAGATACGCAGTATTTT | CASSSILTSGGTDTQYF
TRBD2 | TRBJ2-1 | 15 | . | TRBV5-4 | TGTGCCAGCAGCTCCCGGACTAGCGGGAGAGATGAGCAGTTCTTC | CASSSRTSGRDEQFF
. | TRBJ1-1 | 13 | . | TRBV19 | TGTGCCAGTAGTATAGCGTTGAACACTGAAGCTTTCTTT | CASSIALNTEAFF
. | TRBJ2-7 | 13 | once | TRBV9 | TGTGCCAGCAGCGCAACAGGGTTCTACGAGCAGTACTTC | CASSATGFYEQYF
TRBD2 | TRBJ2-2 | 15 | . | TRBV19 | TGTGCCAGTTTTCGAGCGGGAGGGCCCGGCGGGGAGCTGTTTTTT | CASFRAGGPGGELFF
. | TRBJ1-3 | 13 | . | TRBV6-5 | TGTGCCAGCAGTCTCAAGGAGTTCAACACCATATATTTT | CASSLKEFNTIYF
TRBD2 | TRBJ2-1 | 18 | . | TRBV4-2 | TGTGCCAGCAGCCAAGCCCAACTAGCGGGAGGGGAATACAATGAGCAGTTCTTC | CASSQAQLAGGEYNEQFF
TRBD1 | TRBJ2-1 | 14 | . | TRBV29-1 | TGCAGCGTATGGGACAGGGGGCCAGACAATGAGCAGTTCTTC | CSVWDRGPDNEQFF
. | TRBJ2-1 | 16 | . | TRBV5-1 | TGCGCCAGCAGCTTGTCTGCTGGTCGAAGGGGGAATGAGCAGTTCTTC | CASSLSAGRRGNEQFF
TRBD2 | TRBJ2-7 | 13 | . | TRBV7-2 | TGTGCCACCTCGTGGGGGGGGAGCTACGAGCAGTACTTC | CATSWGGSYEQYF
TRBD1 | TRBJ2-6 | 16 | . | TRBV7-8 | TGTGCCAGCAGCTCCCGGGACAGGGTTGGGGCCAACGTCCTGACTTTC | CASSSRDRVGANVLTF
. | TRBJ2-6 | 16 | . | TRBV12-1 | TGTGCCAGCAGCTCACTGAACAGGGGAACAGCCAACGTCCTGACTTTC | CASSSLNRGTANVLTF
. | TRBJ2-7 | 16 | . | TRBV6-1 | TGTGCCAGCAGTGAAGCGGCCGGGACACGGCTCTACGAGCAGTACTTC | CASSEAAGTRLYEQYF
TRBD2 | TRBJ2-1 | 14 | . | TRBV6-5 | TGTGCCAGCAGACTAGCGGGATCCTACAATGAGCAGTTCTTC | CASRLAGSYNEQFF
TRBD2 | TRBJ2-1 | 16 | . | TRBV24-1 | TGTGCCACCAGTCAGTCCCCGGGAGGCGGAAACAATGAGCAGTTCTTC | CATSQSPGGGNNEQFF
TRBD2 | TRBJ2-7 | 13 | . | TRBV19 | TGTGCCAGTACTGGCGGGAGCTCCTACGAGCAGTACTTC | CASTGGSSYEQYF
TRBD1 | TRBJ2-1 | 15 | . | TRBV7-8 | TGTGCCAGCAGCTTTCAGGGACAGGGTACCCATGAGCAGTTCTTC | CASSFQGQGTHEQFF
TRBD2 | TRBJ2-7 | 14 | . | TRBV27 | TGTGCCAGCAGTCCCGCCGGACTAGCGAGTGAGCAGTACTTC | CASSPAGLASEQYF
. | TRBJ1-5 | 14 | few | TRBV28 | TGTGCCAGCAGCAACAGCTATAGCAATCAGCCCCAGCATTTT | CASSNSYSNQPQHF
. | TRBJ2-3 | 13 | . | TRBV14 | TGTGCCAGCAGTTCTAGCGGCACAGATACGCAGTATTTT | CASSSSGTDTQYF
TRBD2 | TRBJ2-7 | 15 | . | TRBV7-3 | TGTGCCAGCAGCTTACTAGCGGAGAGCTCCTACGAGCAGTACTTC | CASSLLAESSYEQYF
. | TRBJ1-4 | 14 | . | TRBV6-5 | TGTGCCAGCACCCGTTTCGGGTTGGGTGAAAAACTGTTTTTT | CASTRFGLGEKLFF
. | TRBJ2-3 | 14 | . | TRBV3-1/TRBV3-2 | TGTGCCAGCAGCCTCCTTGGAGGAGAAAATACGCAGTATTTT | CASSLLGGENTQYF
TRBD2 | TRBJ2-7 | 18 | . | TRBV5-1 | TGCGCCAGCAGCTTGGTCCCTCCTGCGGGGGGGGCTTTCTACGAGCAGTACTTC | CASSLVPPAGGAFYEQYF
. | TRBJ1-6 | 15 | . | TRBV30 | TGTGCCTGGAGTGTAGGGGCCGTCAGTAATTCACCCCTCCACTTT | CAWSVGAVSNSPLHF
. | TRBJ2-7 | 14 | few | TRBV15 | TGTGCCACCAGCCTGGGGAGGTCCACCTACGAGCAGTACTTC | CATSLGRSTYEQYF
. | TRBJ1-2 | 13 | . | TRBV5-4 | TGTGCCAGCAGGGAATCCCGGAGTTATGGCTACACCTTC | CASRESRSYGYTF
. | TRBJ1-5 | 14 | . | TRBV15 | TGTGCCACCAGCAGCGGGGTTTCCAATCAGCCCCAGCATTTT | CATSSGVSNQPQHF
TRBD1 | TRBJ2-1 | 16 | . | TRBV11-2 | TGTGCCAGCAGCTTAGGAACAGGGGTTTCCTACAATGAGCAGTTCTTC | CASSLGTGVSYNEQFF
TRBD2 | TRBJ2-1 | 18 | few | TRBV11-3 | TGTGCCAGCAGCTTAGAGGGGAGGGCTAGCGGCTCCTACAATGAGCAGTTCTTC | CASSLEGRASGSYNEQFF
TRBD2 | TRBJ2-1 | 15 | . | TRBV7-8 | TGTGCCAGCAGCCTACTAGCGGGAGGATGGAATGAGCAGTTCTTC | CASSLLAGGWNEQFF
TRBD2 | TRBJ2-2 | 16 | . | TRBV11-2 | TGTGCCAGCAGCCTCAGCGGGAGGGTGGGGACCGGGGAGCTGTTTTTT | CASSLSGRVGTGELFF
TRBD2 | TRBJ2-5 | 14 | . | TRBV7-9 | TGTGCCAGCAGCTTGACTAGCGGGCAAGAGACCCAGTACTTC | CASSLTSGQETQYF
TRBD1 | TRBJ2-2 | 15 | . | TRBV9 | TGTGCCAGCAGCTCCCGACAGGGGGGGACCGGGGAGCTGTTTTTT | CASSSRQGGTGELFF
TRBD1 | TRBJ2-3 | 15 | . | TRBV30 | TGTGCCTGGAGAGCCCTCGGACAGGGAACAGATACGCAGTATTTT | CAWRALGQGTDTQYF
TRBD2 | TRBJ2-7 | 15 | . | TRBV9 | TGTGCCAGCAGCGTAGTTGGTAGCGGGAGATCAGAGCAGTACTTC | CASSVVGSGRSEQYF
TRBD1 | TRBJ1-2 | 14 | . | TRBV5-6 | TGTGCCAGCAGCTTCGGACAGGGGGCGTATGGCTACACCTTC | CASSFGQGAYGYTF
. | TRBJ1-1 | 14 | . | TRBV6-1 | TGTGCCAGCAGTGAAAGGGGGGGCTGGACTGAAGCTTTCTTT | CASSERGGWTEAFF
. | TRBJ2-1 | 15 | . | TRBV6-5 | TGTGCCAGCACCCAATGGGACACTCGAGTCAATGAGCAGTTCTTC | CASTQWDTRVNEQFF
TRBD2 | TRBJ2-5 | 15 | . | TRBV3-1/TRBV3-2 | TGTGCCAGCAGCCCTAGGACTAGCGGGATTAAGACCCAGTACTTC | CASSPRTSGIKTQYF
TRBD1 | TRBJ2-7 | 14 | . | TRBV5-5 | TGTGCCAGCAGCCCCGGGACAGGGGTGTACGAGCAGTACTTC | CASSPGTGVYEQYF
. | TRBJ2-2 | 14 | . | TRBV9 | TGTGCCAGCAGCGGACAGTTGAAGACCGGGGAGCTGTTTTTT | CASSGQLKTGELFF
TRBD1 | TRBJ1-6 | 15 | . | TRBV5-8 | TGTGCCAGCAGCTCTGGACAGGTTTTAAATTCACCCCTCCACTTT | CASSSGQVLNSPLHF
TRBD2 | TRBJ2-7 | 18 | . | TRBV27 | TGTGCCAGCAGTTTATCTGAGAGTGGCGGGGGAATAAGCTACGAGCAGTACTTC | CASSLSESGGGISYEQYF
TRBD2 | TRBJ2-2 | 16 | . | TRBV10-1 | TGCGCCAGCAGTGACGGTAGCGGGAGTGGTACCGGGGAGCTGTTTTTT | CASSDGSGSGTGELFF
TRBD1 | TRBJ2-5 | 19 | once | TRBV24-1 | TGTGCCACCAGTGACCCTCTTTTGGACAGGGGTAGGGCAAAAGAGACCCAGTACTTC | CATSDPLLDRGRAKETQYF
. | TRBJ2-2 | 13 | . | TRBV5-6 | TGTGCCAGCAGCTGGAGCGGGACCGGGGAGCTGTTTTTT | CASSWSGTGELFF
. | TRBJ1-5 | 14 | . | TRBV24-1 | TGTGCCACCAGTGATCGCACTTCGAATCAGCCCCAGCATTTT | CATSDRTSNQPQHF
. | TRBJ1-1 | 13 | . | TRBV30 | TGTGCCTGGACTGGAGAGGCTTACACTGAAGCTTTCTTT | CAWTGEAYTEAFF
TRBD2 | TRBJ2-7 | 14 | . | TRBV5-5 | TGTGCCAGCAGCTTGGTTGCGGGGGCCTACGAGCAGTACTTC | CASSLVAGAYEQYF
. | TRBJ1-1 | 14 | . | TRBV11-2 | TGTGCCAGCAGCTTAGATCGGGGGGTGCCTGAAGCTTTCTTT | CASSLDRGVPEAFF
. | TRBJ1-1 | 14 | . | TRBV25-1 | TGTGCCAGCAGTGAAAACAGGGTCAACACTGAAGCTTTCTTT | CASSENRVNTEAFF
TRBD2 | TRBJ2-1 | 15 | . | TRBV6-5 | TGTGCCAGCAGTTACTTGTCTAGCGGGAGCAATGAGCAGTTCTTC | CASSYLSSGSNEQFF
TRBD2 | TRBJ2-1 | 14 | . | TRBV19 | TGTGCCAGTAGTATAGATCGAGGTAGCGGGACCCAGTTCTTC | CASSIDRGSGTQFF
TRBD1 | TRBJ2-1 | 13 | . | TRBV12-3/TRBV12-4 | TGTGCCAGCAGTTTGGACAGGGGTAATGAGCAGTTCTTC | CASSLDRGNEQFF